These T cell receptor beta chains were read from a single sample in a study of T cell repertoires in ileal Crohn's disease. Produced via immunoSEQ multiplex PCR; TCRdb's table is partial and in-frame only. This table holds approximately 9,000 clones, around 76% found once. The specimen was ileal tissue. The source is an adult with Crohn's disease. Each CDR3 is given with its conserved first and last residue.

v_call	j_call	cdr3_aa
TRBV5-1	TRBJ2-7	CASSLAKGQPTYEQYF
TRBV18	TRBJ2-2	CASSPLMGGQGTTGELFF
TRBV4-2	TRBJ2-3	CASSQEAGGRTDTQYF
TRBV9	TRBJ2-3	CASSPRGSAGGADTQYF
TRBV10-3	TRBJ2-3	CAISEARVSTDTQYF
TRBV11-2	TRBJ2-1	CASSLSSVAGGPHEQFF
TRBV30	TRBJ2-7	CAWRRPGHKSSYEQYF
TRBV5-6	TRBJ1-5	CASSLDAGPQHF
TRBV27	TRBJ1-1	CASSLKRGLNTEAFF
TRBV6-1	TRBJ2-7	CASTQTGTFYEQYF
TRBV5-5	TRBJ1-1	CASSLGTGGTEAFF
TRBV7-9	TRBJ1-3	CASSLEGAQGNTIYF
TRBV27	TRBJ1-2	CASSFRGQTITNYGYTF
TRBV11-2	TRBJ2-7	CASSLDVLEQYF
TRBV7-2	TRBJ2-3	CASSLQTVTDTQYF
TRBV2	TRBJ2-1	CASSGLAGRVGEQFF
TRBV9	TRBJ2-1	CASSPRGLAGFSTYNEQFF
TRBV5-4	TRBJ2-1	CASSLLPRRGHNEQFF
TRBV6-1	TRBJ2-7	CASSVRGIAYEQYF
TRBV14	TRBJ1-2	CASSQGGSGYTF
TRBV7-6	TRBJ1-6	CASSGQAGSYNSPLHF
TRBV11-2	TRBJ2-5	CASRGRASGRKETQYF
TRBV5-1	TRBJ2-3	CASSQRITDTDTQYF
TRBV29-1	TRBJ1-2	CSAGGVGDGYTF
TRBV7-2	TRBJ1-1	CASREQGGGTEAFF
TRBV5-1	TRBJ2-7	CASSRASGGPYEQYF
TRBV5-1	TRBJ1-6	CASTRAGGAWTKESPLHF
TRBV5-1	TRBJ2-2	CASSWEPASGGANTGELFF
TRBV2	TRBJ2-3	CASLSGLALLTSTDTQYF
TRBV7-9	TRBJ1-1	CASSSSGGIRGGEAFF
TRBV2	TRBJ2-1	CASRREDNEQFF
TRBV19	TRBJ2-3	CASSMGFAGGITDTQYF
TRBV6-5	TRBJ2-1	CASSLRWTSNNEQFF